This T cell receptor (beta chain) was profiled in a study of blood T cell repertoires in COVID-19 (dated by TCRdb to about 2020). A note on the overall study: The collaborator samples originated in the United States, Italy and Spain and spanned the acute and convalescent phases of COVID-19. The dataset comprised deeply sampled blood TCRbeta repertoires from subjects exposed to, actively infected with, or recovered from COVID-19. The prospective study material was composed of cDNA or gDNA derived from T cells, B-cell-depleted T cells, or PBMCs. Where available, HLA class I and class II types were obtained from metadata supplied by the sample provider rather than from assay-based typing. Nearly every sample came with metadata listing a de-identified subject ID, COVID-19 status, age in years and sex. Samples were obtained from the ongoing ImmuneRACE study (first 160 participants) and from roughly 1,300 subjects provided by 6 global collaborators. The repertoires were released in a freely available public database meant as a resource for research on the immune response to SARS-CoV-2.

The CDR3 has 11 amino acids, counting the end cysteine and phenylalanine. Only CDR3 DNA remains: 33 bases, in frame from the first base. The CDR1 and CDR2 encoded by the germline V gene are SGHNT and YENEEA. V sheds 2 bases and J sheds 7 bases, leaving 6 bases between their ends. TCRbeta CDR3 regions were amplified from genomic DNA using the immunoSEQ Assay, a bias-controlled multiplex PCR. The paper's data handling went like this. The number of nucleated cells in each sample was estimated from the amplification of reference gene primers within the assay. To quantify the absolute abundance of each unique TCRbeta CDR3 rearrangement, sequence reads were collapsed and filtered. Productive Simpson clonality was computed per sample as the square root of Simpson's diversity index over productive rearrangements. Here the immuneACCESS table is served through TCRdb, limited to in-frame sequences with V and J called. Missing clones are a known gap in these copies; in checked studies unresolved V genes cover under half, and the rest lacks a known reason. D and trimming were read from the DNA, whereas the V and J calls and clone size are those reported in that table. This sample has over 450,000 clones in its table, and roughly nine tenths of those were observed once. The ten largest clonotypes hold about 0.91% of the sample.

Study-level results and caveats: How much clinical and demographic metadata was included differed by source and by participant, and the metadata was provided uncurated.

As concerns this clone: Its antigen is not yet known. Per-nucleotide qualities are absent, and no much larger clonotype sits a single base away.

One collaborating source in Seattle enrolled patients during active infection and followed them longitudinally through the course of disease. Each collaborating institution followed its own protocols to collect whole blood in K2EDTA tubes. For TCRbeta analysis, collaborators shipped samples in one of three forms: frozen whole blood, isolated PBMCs, or DNA extracted from either of those sample types. What was sequenced was peripheral blood. This clonotype was obtained from a man between 18 and 29 years old with COVID-19, enrolled during active disease. The sequence is built from TRBV11-3 and TRBJ2-7, with the identity of the D gene unclear. The CDR3 here reads CASSLSVEQYF. The nucleotide sequence is given as TGTGCCAGCAGCTTATCAGTAGAGCAGTACTTC.